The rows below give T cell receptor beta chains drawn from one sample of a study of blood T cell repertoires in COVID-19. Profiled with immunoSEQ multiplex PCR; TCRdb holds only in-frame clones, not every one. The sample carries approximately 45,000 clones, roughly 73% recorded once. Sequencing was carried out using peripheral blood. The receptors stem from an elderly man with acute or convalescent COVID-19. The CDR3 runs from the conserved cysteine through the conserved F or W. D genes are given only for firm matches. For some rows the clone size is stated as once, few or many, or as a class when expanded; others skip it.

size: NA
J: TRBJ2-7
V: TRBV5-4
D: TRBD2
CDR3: CASSLLGTRAEQYF
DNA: TGTGCCAGCAGCTTGTTAGGGACTAGGGCCGAGCAGTACTTC

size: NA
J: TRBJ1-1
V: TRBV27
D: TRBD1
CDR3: CASSFGQGMNTEAFF
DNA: TGTGCCAGCAGTTTTGGACAGGGGATGAACACTGAAGCTTTCTTT

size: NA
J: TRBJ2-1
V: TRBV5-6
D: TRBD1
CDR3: CASSLVRGNEQFF
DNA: TGTGCCAGCAGCTTGGTCAGGGGGAATGAGCAGTTCTTC

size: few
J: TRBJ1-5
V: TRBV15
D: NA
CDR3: CATSLVRGGGIGQPQHF
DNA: TGTGCCACCAGTCTCGTCCGGGGCGGGGGGATAGGTCAGCCCCAGCATTTT

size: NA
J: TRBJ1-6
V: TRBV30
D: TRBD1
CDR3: CAWSQGARNSPLHF
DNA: TGTGCCTGGAGCCAGGGGGCACGGAATTCACCCCTCCACTTT

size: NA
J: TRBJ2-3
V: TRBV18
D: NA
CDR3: CASSLFRDTQYF
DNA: TGTGCCAGCTCACTGTTTAGAGATACGCAGTATTTT

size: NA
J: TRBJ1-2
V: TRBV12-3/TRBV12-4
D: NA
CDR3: CASSFGGSYTF
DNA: TGTGCCAGCAGTTTCGGAGGCTCCTACACCTTC

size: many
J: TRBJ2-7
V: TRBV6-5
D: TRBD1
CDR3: CATSNMGQGKQYF
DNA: TGTGCCACTTCAAACATGGGACAGGGGAAGCAGTACTTC

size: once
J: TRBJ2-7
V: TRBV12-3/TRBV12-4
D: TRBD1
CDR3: CASTRQGINEQYF
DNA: TGTGCCAGCACTAGACAGGGGATCAACGAGCAGTACTTC

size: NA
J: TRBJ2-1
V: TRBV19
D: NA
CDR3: CASTKGYSEQFF
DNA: TGTGCCAGTACTAAGGGGTACAGTGAGCAGTTCTTC

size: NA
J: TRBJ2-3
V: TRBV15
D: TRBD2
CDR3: CATSTELAERTDTQYF
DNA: TGTGCCACCAGCACAGAGCTAGCGGAACGCACAGATACGCAGTATTTT

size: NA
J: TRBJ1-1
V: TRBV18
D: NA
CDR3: CASLQGLNTEAFF
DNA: TGTGCCAGCCTACAGGGACTGAACACTGAAGCTTTCTTT

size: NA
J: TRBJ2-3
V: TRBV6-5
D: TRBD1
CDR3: CASTTTGADTQYF
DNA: TGTGCCAGCACCACGACAGGGGCAGATACGCAGTATTTT

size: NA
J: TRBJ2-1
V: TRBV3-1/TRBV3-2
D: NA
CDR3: CASSQGGTRTEQFF
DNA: TGTGCCAGCAGCCAAGGCGGAACACGAACTGAGCAGTTCTTC

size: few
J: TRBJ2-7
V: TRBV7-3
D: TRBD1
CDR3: CASRSAGTGAYGEQYF
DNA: TGTGCCAGCAGGTCTGCCGGGACAGGGGCCTACGGGGAGCAGTACTTC

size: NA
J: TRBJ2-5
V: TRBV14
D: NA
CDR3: CASSQIGGGFQETQYF
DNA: TGTGCCAGCAGCCAGATTGGGGGAGGCTTCCAAGAGACCCAGTACTTC

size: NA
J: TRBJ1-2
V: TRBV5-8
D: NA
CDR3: CASSLVYEGYTF
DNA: TGTGCCAGCAGCTTGGTCTACGAAGGCTACACCTTC

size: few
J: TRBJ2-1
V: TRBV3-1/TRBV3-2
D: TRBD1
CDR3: CASSRLTGTGSNEQFF
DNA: TGTGCCAGCAGCCGATTAACCGGGACAGGTTCCAATGAGCAGTTCTTC

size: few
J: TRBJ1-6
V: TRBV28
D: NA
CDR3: CASSLETYNSPLHF
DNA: TGTGCCAGCAGTTTGGAGACGTATAATTCACCCCTCCACTTT

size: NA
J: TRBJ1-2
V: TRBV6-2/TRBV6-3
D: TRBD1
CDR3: CASSPRGRANYGYTF
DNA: TGTGCCAGCAGTCCCAGGGGGCGCGCGAACTATGGCTACACCTTC

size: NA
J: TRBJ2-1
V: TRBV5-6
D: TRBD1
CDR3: CASSLRVTGSNEQFF
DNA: TGTGCCAGCAGCTTGAGAGTGACAGGGAGCAATGAGCAGTTCTTC

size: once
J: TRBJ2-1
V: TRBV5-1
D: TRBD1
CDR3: CASSAGTGGSYNEQFF
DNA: TGCGCCAGCAGCGCCGGGACAGGGGGCTCCTACAATGAGCAGTTCTTC

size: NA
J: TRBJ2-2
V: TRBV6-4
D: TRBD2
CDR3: CASMGFGLAGGTGELFF
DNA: TGTGCCAGCATGGGGTTCGGACTAGCGGGAGGAACCGGGGAGCTGTTTTTT

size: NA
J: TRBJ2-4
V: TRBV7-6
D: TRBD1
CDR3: CASSLGTGVAKNIQYF
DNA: TGTGCCAGCAGCTTAGGGACAGGGGTTGCCAAAAACATTCAGTACTTC

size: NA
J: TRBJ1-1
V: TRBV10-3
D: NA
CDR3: CAISGSDWNTEAFF
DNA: TGTGCCATCAGTGGATCAGACTGGAACACTGAAGCTTTCTTT

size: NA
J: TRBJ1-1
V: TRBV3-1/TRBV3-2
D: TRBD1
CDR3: CASSQYGQGAGAFF
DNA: TGTGCCAGCAGCCAATATGGTCAGGGGGCGGGAGCTTTCTTT

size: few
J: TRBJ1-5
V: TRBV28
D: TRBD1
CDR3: CASSLGGQGNQPQHF
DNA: TGTGCCAGCAGTTTGGGGGGACAGGGCAATCAGCCCCAGCATTTT

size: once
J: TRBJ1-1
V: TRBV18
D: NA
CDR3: CASSPQGRDTEAFF
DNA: TGTGCCAGCTCACCACAAGGGAGGGACACTGAAGCTTTCTTT

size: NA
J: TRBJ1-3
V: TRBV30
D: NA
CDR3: CAWSLRSGNTIYF
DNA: TGTGCCTGGAGTCTCAGGTCTGGAAACACCATATATTTT

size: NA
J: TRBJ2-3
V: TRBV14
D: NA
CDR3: CASSQARLYTDTQYF
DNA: TGTGCCAGCAGCCAAGCCCGACTTTACACAGATACGCAGTATTTT

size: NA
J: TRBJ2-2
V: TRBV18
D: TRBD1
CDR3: CASSPEGQGSAGELFF
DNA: TGTGCCAGCTCACCAGAAGGACAGGGGTCGGCCGGGGAGCTGTTTTTT

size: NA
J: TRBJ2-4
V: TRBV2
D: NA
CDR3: CASSPSPGGHIQYF
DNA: TGTGCCAGCAGCCCTAGCCCAGGCGGCCACATTCAGTACTTC

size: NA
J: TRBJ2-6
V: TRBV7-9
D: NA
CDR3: CASSRTGTGANVLTF
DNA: TGTGCCAGCAGCCGTACAGGAACTGGGGCCAACGTCCTGACTTTC

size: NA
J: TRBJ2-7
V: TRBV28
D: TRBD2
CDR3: CASTRLAGSSEQYF
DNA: TGTGCCAGTACACGGCTAGCGGGCTCTAGCGAGCAGTACTTC

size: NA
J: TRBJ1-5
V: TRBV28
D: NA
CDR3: CASRDVGQINQPQHF
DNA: TGTGCCAGCAGGGACGTCGGACAGATTAATCAGCCCCAGCATTTT

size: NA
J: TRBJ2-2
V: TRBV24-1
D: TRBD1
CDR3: CATSDAGQGRTGELFF
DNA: TGTGCCACCAGTGACGCGGGACAGGGGAGGACCGGGGAGCTGTTTTTT

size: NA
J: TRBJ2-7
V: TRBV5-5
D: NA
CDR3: CASSFVRGVDEQYF
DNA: TGTGCCAGCAGCTTCGTTAGGGGTGTCGACGAGCAGTACTTC

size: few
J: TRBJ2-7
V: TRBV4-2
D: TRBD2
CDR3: CASSQSSGSTYEQYF
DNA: TGTGCCAGCAGCCAGTCGAGCGGGAGTACCTACGAGCAGTACTTC

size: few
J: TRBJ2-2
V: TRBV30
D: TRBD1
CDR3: CAWSWDSDTGELFF
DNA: TGTGCCTGGAGTTGGGACAGCGACACCGGGGAGCTGTTTTTT

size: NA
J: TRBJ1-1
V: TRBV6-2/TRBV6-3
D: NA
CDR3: CASSYLSRGNEAFF
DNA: TGTGCCAGCAGTTACTTATCCAGGGGAAATGAAGCTTTCTTT